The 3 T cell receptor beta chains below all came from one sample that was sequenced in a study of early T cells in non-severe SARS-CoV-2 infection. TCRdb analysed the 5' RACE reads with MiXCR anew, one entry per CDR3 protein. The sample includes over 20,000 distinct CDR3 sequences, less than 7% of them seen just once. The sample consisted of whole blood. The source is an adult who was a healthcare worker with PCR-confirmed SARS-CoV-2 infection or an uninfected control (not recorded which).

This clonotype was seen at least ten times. The DNA of the CDR3 is TGTGCCAGCTCATCCCCCGGGACAGGGGGTACGAGGGGTGAAGCTTTCTTT. Translating it yields CASSSPGTGGTRGEAFF. The V call is TRBV18, the J call TRBJ1-1; TRBD1 agrees at 11 bases. Per germline, CDR1 KGHSH and CDR2 LQKENI. V dropped 5 bases and J dropped 7; count of bases not matched to a gene: 15. The length of the CDR3 is 17 residues.

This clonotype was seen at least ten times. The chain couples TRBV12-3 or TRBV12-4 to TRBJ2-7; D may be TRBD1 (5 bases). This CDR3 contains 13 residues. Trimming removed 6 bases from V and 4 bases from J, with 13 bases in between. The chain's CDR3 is CASSRRVDYEQYF. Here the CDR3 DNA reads TGTGCCAGCAGCCGCAGGGTCGATTACGAGCAGTACTTC.

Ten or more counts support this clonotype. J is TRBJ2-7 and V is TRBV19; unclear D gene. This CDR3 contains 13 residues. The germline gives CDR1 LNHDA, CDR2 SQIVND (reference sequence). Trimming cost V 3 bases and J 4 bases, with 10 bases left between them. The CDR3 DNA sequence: TGTGCCAGTAGTATCGCTCCGAGTTACGAGCAGTACTTC. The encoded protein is CASSIAPSYEQYF.